A selection of T cell receptor beta chains follows, all from one sample in a study of tumor T cells in aggressive B-cell lymphoma. Using immunoSEQ multiplex PCR, the repertoire was profiled, and TCRdb retains in-frame clones only, with some absent. The sample holds 7,500 to 9,500 clones, about four fifths seen once. The sample comprised tumor tissue. The origin of the receptors is an adult with diffuse large B cell lymphoma. Each CDR3 is given with its conserved first and last residue. The D gene is left open where the match is weak. Rows may omit the clone size; those that give it use once, few, many or a size class.

clone size,D gene,J gene,V gene,CDR3 DNA,CDR3 protein
few,.,TRBJ2-7,TRBV11-2,TGTGCCAGCAGCTTACCAGGACAGCCCTACGAGCAGTACTTC,CASSLPGQPYEQYF
.,.,TRBJ2-7,TRBV4-1,TGCGCCAGCAGCCCCCCGGGACAAAGCTCCTACGAGCAGTACTTC,CASSPPGQSSYEQYF
.,TRBD2,TRBJ2-3,TRBV6-5,TGTGCCAGCAGTTATGGACTAGCGGGACCAACAGATACGCAGTATTTT,CASSYGLAGPTDTQYF
.,TRBD1,TRBJ1-6,TRBV11-2,TGTGCCAGCAGCCCTTGGACAGGGGGAAATTCACCCCTCCACTTT,CASSPWTGGNSPLHF
.,TRBD2,TRBJ2-3,TRBV5-8,TGTGCCAGTAAACTAGCGGGAGGGTCAGATACGCAGTATTTT,CASKLAGGSDTQYF
few,TRBD1,TRBJ2-7,TRBV28,TGTGCCAGCAGTTGGGGGACAGGGGGAATCTCCTACGAGCAGTACTTC,CASSWGTGGISYEQYF
.,.,TRBJ1-3,TRBV30,TGTGCCTGGAGTCACACAGGGAGCTCTGGAAACACCATATATTTT,CAWSHTGSSGNTIYF
.,TRBD2,TRBJ2-5,TRBV27,TGTGCCAGCAGTACGGGACTAGCGGGAGCAGCGGAGACCCAGTACTTC,CASSTGLAGAAETQYF
.,.,TRBJ1-6,TRBV7-2,TGTGCCAGCAGTCAAGGGCAGGGTTCACCCCTCCACTTT,CASSQGQGSPLHF
.,TRBD1,TRBJ1-2,TRBV12-5,TGTGCTAGTGGTTCCCTCCTGGACAGGAAAGGGCACTTCCGCGATGGCTACACCTTC,CASGSLLDRKGHFRDGYTF